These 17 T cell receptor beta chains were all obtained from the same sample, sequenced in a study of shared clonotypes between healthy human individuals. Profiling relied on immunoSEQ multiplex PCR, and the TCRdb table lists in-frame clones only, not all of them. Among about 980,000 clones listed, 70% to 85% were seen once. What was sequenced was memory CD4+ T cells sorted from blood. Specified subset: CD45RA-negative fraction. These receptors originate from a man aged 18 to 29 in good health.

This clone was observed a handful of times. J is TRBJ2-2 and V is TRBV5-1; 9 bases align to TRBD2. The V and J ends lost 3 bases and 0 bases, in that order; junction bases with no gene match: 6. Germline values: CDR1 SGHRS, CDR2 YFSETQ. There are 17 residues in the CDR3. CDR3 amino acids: CASSSGSGGPNTGELFF. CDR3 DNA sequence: TGCGCCAGCAGCTCAGGTAGCGGGGGACCGAACACCGGGGAGCTGTTTTTT.

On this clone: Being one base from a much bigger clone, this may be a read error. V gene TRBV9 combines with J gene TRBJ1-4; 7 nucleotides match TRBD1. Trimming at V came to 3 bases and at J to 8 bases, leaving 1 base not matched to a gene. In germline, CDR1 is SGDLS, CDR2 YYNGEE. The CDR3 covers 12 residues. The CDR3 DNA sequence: TGTGCCAGCAGCGACAGGGGAGAAAAACTGTTTTTT. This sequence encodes CASSDRGEKLFF.

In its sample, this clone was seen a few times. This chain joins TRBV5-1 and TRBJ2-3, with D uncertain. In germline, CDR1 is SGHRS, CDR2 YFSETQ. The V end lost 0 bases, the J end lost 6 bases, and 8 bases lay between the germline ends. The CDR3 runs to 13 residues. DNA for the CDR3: TGCGCCAGCAGCTTGGAAGCGTTTGATACGCAGTATTTT. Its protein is CASSLEAFDTQYF.

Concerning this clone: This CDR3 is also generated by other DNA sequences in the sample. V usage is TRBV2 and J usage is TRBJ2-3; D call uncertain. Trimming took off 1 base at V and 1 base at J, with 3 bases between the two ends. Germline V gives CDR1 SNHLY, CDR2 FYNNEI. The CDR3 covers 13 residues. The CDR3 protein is CASSEVGTDTQYF. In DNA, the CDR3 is TGTGCCAGCAGTGAAGTCGGCACAGATACGCAGTATTTT.

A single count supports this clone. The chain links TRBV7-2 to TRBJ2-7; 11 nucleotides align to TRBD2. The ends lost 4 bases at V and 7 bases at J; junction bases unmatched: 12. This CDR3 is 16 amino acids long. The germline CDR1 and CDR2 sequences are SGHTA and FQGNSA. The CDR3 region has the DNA TGTGCCAGCAGCTCCCCGATAGCGGGAGGGCCGAAAGAGCAGTACTTC. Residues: CASSSPIAGGPKEQYF. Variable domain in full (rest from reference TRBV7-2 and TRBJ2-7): GAGVSQSPSNKVTEKGKDVELRCDPISGHTALYWYRQSLGQGLEFLIYFQGNSAPDKSGLPSDRFSAERTGGSVSTLTIQRTQQEDSAVYLCASSSPIAGGPKEQYFGPGTRLTVT.

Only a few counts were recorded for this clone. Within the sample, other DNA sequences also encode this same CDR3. CDR3 protein: CASSGGETNEKLFF. Written as DNA, the CDR3 is TGTGCCAGCAGCGGGGGGGAGACTAATGAAAAACTGTTTTTT. The chain uses TRBV9 and TRBJ1-4; D is possibly TRBD1 (5 bases). Trimming cost V 3 bases and J 2 bases, with 8 bases left between them. Germline V lookup: CDR1 SGDLS, CDR2 YYNGEE. This CDR3 has 14 amino acids. Drawing the rest from reference TRBV9 and TRBJ1-4, the complete variable domain is DSGVTQTPKHLITATGQRVTLRCSPRSGDLSVYWYQQSLDQGLQFLIQYYNGEERAKGNILERFSAQQFPDLHSELNLSSLELGDSALYFCASSGGETNEKLFFGSGTQLSVL.

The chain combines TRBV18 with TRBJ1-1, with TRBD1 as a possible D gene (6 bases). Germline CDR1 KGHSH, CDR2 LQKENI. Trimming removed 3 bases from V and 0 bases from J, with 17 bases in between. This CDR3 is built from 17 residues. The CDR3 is CASSPRQASFMNTEAFF. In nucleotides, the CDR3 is TGTGCCAGCTCACCCCGACAGGCTAGCTTCATGAACACTGAAGCTTTCTTT.

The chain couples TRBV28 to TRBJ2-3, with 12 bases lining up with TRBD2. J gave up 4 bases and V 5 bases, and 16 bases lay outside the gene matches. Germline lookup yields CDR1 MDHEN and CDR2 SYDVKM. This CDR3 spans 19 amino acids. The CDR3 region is CASSAQLAKTSGSSDTQYF. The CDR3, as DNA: TGTGCCAGCAGTGCACAGCTGGCGAAGACTAGCGGGAGCTCAGATACGCAGTATTTT.

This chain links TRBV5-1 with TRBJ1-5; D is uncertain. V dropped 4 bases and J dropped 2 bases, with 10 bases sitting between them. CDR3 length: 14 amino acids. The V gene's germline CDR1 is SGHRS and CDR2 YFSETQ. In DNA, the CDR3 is TGCGCCAGCAGCATTGGACTGGGCAATCAGCCCCAGCATTTT. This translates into CASSIGLGNQPQHF.

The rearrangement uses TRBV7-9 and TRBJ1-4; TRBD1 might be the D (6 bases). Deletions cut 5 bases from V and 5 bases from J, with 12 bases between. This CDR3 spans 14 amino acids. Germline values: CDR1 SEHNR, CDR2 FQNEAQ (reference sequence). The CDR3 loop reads CASSPPRGNEKLFF. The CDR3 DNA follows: TGTGCCAGCAGCCCCCCGAGGGGGAATGAAAAACTGTTTTTT.

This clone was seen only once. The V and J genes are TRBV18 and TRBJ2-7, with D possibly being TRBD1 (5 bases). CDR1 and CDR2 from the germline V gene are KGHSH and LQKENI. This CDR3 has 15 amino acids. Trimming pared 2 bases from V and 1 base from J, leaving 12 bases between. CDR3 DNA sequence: TGTGCCAGCTCACCATTCGGGTCAGGGTCCTACGAGCAGTACTTC. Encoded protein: CASSPFGSGSYEQYF.

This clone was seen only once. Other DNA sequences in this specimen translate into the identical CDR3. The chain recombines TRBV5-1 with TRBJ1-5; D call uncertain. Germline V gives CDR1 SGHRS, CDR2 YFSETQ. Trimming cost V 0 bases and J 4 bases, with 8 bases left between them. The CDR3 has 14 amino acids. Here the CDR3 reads CASSLGTGNQPQHF. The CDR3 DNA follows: TGCGCCAGCAGCTTGGGGACGGGGAATCAGCCCCAGCATTTT.

The CDR3 here is CAWLDRGNSWNSPLHF. The CDR3 DNA is TGTGCCTGGTTGGACAGGGGAAATTCTTGGAATTCACCCCTCCACTTT. The chain combines TRBV30 with TRBJ1-6; 9 bases are shared with TRBD1. CDR3 length: 16 amino acids. V dropped 5 bases and J dropped 7; count of bases not matched to a gene: 12. Germline lookup yields CDR1 GTSNPN and CDR2 SVGIG (reference sequence). Full variable domain (remainder filled in from reference TRBV30 and TRBJ1-6): SQTIHQWPATLVQPVGSPLSLECTVEGTSNPNLYWYRQAAGRGLQLLFYSVGIGQISSEVPQNLSASRPQDRQFILSSKKLLLSDSGFYLCAWLDRGNSWNSPLHFGNGTRLTVT.

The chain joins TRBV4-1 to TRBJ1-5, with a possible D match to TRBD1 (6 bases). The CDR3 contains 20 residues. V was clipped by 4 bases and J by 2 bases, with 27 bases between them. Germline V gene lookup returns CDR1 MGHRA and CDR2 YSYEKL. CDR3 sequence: CASSLTFLKGGSGGNQPQHF. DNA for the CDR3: TGCGCCAGCAGCCTAACATTTTTAAAGGGGGGGTCGGGAGGCAATCAGCCCCAGCATTTT.

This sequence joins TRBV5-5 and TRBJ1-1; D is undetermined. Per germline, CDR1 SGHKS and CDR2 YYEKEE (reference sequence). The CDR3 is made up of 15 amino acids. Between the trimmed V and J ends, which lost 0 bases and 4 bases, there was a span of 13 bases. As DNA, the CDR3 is TGTGCCAGCAGCTTGGTCGGAGGGCTTGGCACTGAAGCTTTCTTT. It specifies CASSLVGGLGTEAFF. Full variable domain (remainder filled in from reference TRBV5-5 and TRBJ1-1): DAGVTQSPTHLIKTRGQQVTLRCSPISGHKSVSWYQQVLGQGPQFIFQYYEKEERGRGNFPDRFSARQFPNYSSELNVNALLLGDSALYLCASSLVGGLGTEAFFGQGTRLTVV.

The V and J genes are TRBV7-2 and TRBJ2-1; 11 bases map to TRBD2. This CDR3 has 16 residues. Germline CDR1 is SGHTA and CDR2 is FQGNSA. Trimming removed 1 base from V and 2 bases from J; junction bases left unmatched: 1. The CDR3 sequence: CASSLVTSGAYNEQFF. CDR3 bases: TGTGCCAGCAGCTTAGTGACTAGCGGGGCCTACAATGAGCAGTTCTTC.

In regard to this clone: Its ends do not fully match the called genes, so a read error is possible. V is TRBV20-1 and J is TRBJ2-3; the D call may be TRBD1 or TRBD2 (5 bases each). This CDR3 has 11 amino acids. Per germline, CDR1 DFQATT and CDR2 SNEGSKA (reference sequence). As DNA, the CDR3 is TGCAGTGCTGTTGAGGGGTACAGAGGGAATTTT. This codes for CSAVEGYRGNF.